These T cell receptor beta chains were read from a single sample in a study of blood T cells in healthy people across ages. Each CDR3 protein gets one entry after TCRdb re-called the 5' RACE reads with MiXCR. The sample gives roughly 1.7 million distinct CDR3 sequences, around 35% of which show up once; around 11% is in the top ten. Sequenced material: blood. Receptor source: a woman aged 25 to 39 in good health. The CDR3 runs from the conserved cysteine through the conserved F or W. Each record gives: CDR3 DNA, CDR3 protein, clone size, D gene, CDR3 length, V gene, J gene. D genes are given only for firm matches. Not all rows give a size; the values are once, few, many and, for expanded clones, a class.

DNA: TGCAGTGCTAGGACCCAGGAGAACACTGAAGCTTTCTTT
CDR3: CSARTQENTEAFF
size: few
D: NA
length: 13
V: TRBV20-1
J: TRBJ1-1

DNA: TGCGCCAGCAGCCAAGAGTTGAGTCCGAACTATGGCTACACCTTC
CDR3: CASSQELSPNYGYTF
size: NA
D: NA
length: 15
V: TRBV4-1
J: TRBJ1-2

DNA: TGCAGTGCAAATGACGGCCCGAACACTGAAGCTTTCTTT
CDR3: CSANDGPNTEAFF
size: once
D: NA
length: 13
V: TRBV20-1
J: TRBJ1-1

DNA: TGCAGTGCTAGAACCCTCCCCGCGGGAAACTACTACAATGAGCAGTTCTTC
CDR3: CSARTLPAGNYYNEQFF
size: few
D: NA
length: 17
V: TRBV20-1
J: TRBJ2-1

DNA: TGTGCCAGCGCGCCCCCCTGGACAGGGGGGAACAATGAGCAGTTCTTC
CDR3: CASAPPWTGGNNEQFF
size: few
D: TRBD1
length: 16
V: TRBV9
J: TRBJ2-1

DNA: TGTGCCAGCAGTTTAGGGGCTCAGGGGCTCGCCGAAGCTTTCTTT
CDR3: CASSLGAQGLAEAFF
size: NA
D: NA
length: 15
V: TRBV27
J: TRBJ1-1

DNA: TGTGCCAGCACCTTAAGGTCGGGGGGGCGCTACGAGCAGTACTTC
CDR3: CASTLRSGGRYEQYF
size: NA
D: TRBD2
length: 15
V: TRBV3-1
J: TRBJ2-7

DNA: TGTGCCAGCAGTTTTACGATCTCGGGCAGGGGCTCTGACACTGAAGCTTTCTTT
CDR3: CASSFTISGRGSDTEAFF
size: NA
D: NA
length: 18
V: TRBV28
J: TRBJ1-1

DNA: TGTGCCACCAACCCCGGGACTAACAAAGAGACCCAGTACTTC
CDR3: CATNPGTNKETQYF
size: few
D: TRBD2
length: 14
V: TRBV15
J: TRBJ2-5

DNA: TGTGCCACCAGCAGAGAGGAAACTTGGGTGAACACTGAAGCTTTCTTT
CDR3: CATSREETWVNTEAFF
size: NA
D: NA
length: 16
V: TRBV15
J: TRBJ1-1

DNA: TGTGCCACCAGTGATTTTGACGGGAGGGGTGACAATGAGCAGTTCTTC
CDR3: CATSDFDGRGDNEQFF
size: NA
D: TRBD2
length: 16
V: TRBV24-1
J: TRBJ2-1

DNA: TGTGCCAGCAGCTCTACACAGGGGCAAGAGACCCAGTACTTC
CDR3: CASSSTQGQETQYF
size: NA
D: TRBD1
length: 14
V: TRBV7-9
J: TRBJ2-5

DNA: TGCAGCGTTTTCACAGGGGGGGCGGAGACCCAGTACTTC
CDR3: CSVFTGGAETQYF
size: many
D: NA
length: 13
V: TRBV29-1
J: TRBJ2-5

DNA: TGTGCCAGCAGCTCGGGACAGGGTGGAGGAGAGACCCAGTACTTC
CDR3: CASSSGQGGGETQYF
size: many
D: TRBD1
length: 15
V: TRBV7-3
J: TRBJ2-5

DNA: TGCGCCAGCAGCCAAGATCAGAACGGACAAGAGACCCAGTACTTC
CDR3: CASSQDQNGQETQYF
size: many
D: NA
length: 15
V: TRBV4-1
J: TRBJ2-5

DNA: TGCAGTGCAACCCCTAGCGGGGGCTACTACAATGAGCAGTTCTTC
CDR3: CSATPSGGYYNEQFF
size: few
D: TRBD2
length: 15
V: TRBV20-1
J: TRBJ2-1

DNA: TGTGCCAGCAGCTTGGTGGGACAGGGTTATCAGCCCCAGCATTTT
CDR3: CASSLVGQGYQPQHF
size: few
D: TRBD1
length: 15
V: TRBV5-8
J: TRBJ1-5

DNA: TGTGCCAGCAGCGTAGTATCGGGAGGGCCTAACAATGAGCAGTTCTTC
CDR3: CASSVVSGGPNNEQFF
size: NA
D: TRBD2
length: 16
V: TRBV9
J: TRBJ2-1

DNA: TGTGCCAGCAGCTTAGCGGGGACAGCGAGCTCCTACGAGCAGTACTTC
CDR3: CASSLAGTASSYEQYF
size: many
D: TRBD1
length: 16
V: TRBV7-2
J: TRBJ2-7

DNA: TGTGCCAGCAGTCCCCGGATCTATACCAGGGAGACCCAGTACTTC
CDR3: CASSPRIYTRETQYF
size: NA
D: NA
length: 15
V: TRBV12-3/TRBV12-4
J: TRBJ2-5

DNA: TGTGCCAGCAGCTTAAGACTGGGGAATGAGCAGTTCTTC
CDR3: CASSLRLGNEQFF
size: many
D: NA
length: 13
V: TRBV7-9
J: TRBJ2-1

DNA: TGTGCCAGCAGTTTACAACTAGCGTTGAATGAGCAGTTCTTC
CDR3: CASSLQLALNEQFF
size: few
D: TRBD2
length: 14
V: TRBV6-6
J: TRBJ2-1